Below, 22 T cell receptor beta chains from the same sample are listed, as sequenced in a study of OX40 agonist ivuxolimab in advanced cancers. The method was immunoSEQ multiplex PCR; TCRdb's version includes in-frame clones alone and lacks a portion of them. The table records approximately 70,000 clones, 82% of them present only once. The specimen was CD4+ or CD8+ T cells sorted from blood, collected in a trial of the OX40 agonist ivuxolimab. These receptor sequences come from an adult with an advanced solid tumor such as melanoma, head and neck, liver or kidney cancer.

This chain links TRBV9 with TRBJ1-1; D is perhaps TRBD1 (5 bases). CDR1 and CDR2 from the germline V gene are SGDLS and YYNGEE. This CDR3 contains 13 residues. V shed 5 bases and J shed 3 bases, with 11 bases lying between them. The CDR3: CASSWAGHTEAFF. As DNA, the CDR3 is TGTGCCAGCAGTTGGGCAGGGCACACTGAAGCTTTCTTT.

This chain uses TRBV28 with TRBJ2-3; a possible D gene is TRBD1 (6 bases). The germline V gene has CDR1 MDHEN and CDR2 SYDVKM. V was shortened by 4 bases and J by 3 bases, with 11 bases between the two germline ends. This CDR3 is built from 14 residues. In DNA, the CDR3 is TGTGCCAGCAGTTCCCCCCAGGGGACAGATACGCAGTATTTT. Protein product: CASSSPQGTDTQYF. Together with reference TRBV28 and TRBJ2-3, the CDR3 gives the full variable domain: DVKVTQSSRYLVKRTGEKVFLECVQDMDHENMFWYRQDPGLGLRLIYFSYDVKMKEKGDIPEGYSVSREKKERFSLILESASTNQTSMYLCASSSPQGTDTQYFGPGTRLTVL.

This sequence joins TRBV5-4 and TRBJ2-2; 9 positions agree with TRBD1. Germline CDR1 reads SGHNT; CDR2 reads YYREEE (reference sequence). With V trimmed by 4 bases and J by 3 bases, 4 bases remained unmatched. The length of the CDR3 is 15 residues. CDR3 amino acids: CASSPTGGYTGELFF. CDR3 nucleotides: TGTGCCAGCAGCCCGACAGGGGGATACACCGGGGAGCTGTTTTTT. Together with reference TRBV5-4 and TRBJ2-2, the CDR3 gives the full variable domain: ETGVTQSPTHLIKTRGQQVTLRCSSQSGHNTVSWYQQALGQGPQFIFQYYREEENGRGNFPPRFSGLQFPNYSSELNVNALELDDSALYLCASSPTGGYTGELFFGEGSRLTVL.

V gene TRBV11-2 combines with J gene TRBJ2-5; TRBD1 matches at 9 bases. Looked up from germline, CDR1 is SGHAT and CDR2 is FQNNGV. V was pared by 5 bases and J by 5 bases, with 6 bases of the junction left unmatched. CDR3 length: 14 residues. For the CDR3, the DNA is TGTGCCAGCAGCAGAAGGACAGGGGAGGAGACCCAGTACTTC. It specifies CASSRRTGEETQYF.

V gene TRBV6-5 combines with J gene TRBJ2-5; D unclear. V shed 8 bases and J shed 5 bases, with 9 bases lying between them. Germline V gene data show CDR1 as MNHEY and CDR2 as SVGAGI. This CDR3 is built from 11 residues. CDR3 residues: CASSPAETQYF. CDR3 sequence (DNA): TGTGCCAGCTCCCCTGCGGAGACCCAGTACTTC.

This chain connects TRBV7-9 to TRBJ2-7, with 7 bases fitting TRBD2. The CDR3 has 15 residues. After removal of 3 bases from V and 6 bases from J, the junction contained 11 bases not matched to a gene. Germline CDR1 reads SEHNR; CDR2 reads FQNEAQ (reference sequence). CDR3 protein: CASSLGSGAVGEQYV. The DNA of the CDR3 is TGTGCCAGCAGCTTGGGGAGCGGGGCTGTGGGCGAGCAGTACGTC.

The rearrangement joins TRBV7-3 to TRBJ2-1; 8 bases line up with TRBD1. Per the germline V gene, CDR1 is SGHTA and CDR2 is FQGTGA. The V segment lost 5 bases and the J segment 7 bases; nucleotides outside the gene matches: 7. This CDR3 spans 14 amino acids. This chain's CDR3 is CASSLGQGVNEQFF. In DNA form, the CDR3 reads TGTGCCAGCAGCCTCGGACAGGGAGTTAATGAGCAGTTCTTC.

The V gene is TRBV2, the J gene TRBJ2-1, with D tentatively TRBD1 or TRBD2 (6 bases each). CDR1 and CDR2 (germline): SNHLY, FYNNEI. This CDR3 has 14 residues. V was clipped by 2 bases and J by 9 bases, with 14 bases between them. The CDR3 sequence: CASSELTGRSEQFF. As DNA, the CDR3 is TGTGCCAGCAGTGAACTTACAGGGAGGAGTGAGCAGTTCTTC.

This chain connects TRBV4-1 to TRBJ1-3, with D hard to call. With 2 bases removed from V and 0 bases from J, the gap between germline ends came to 8 bases. The CDR3 loop spans 15 amino acids. Germline V lookup: CDR1 MGHRA, CDR2 YSYEKL. As DNA, the CDR3 is TGCGCCAGCAGCCAACTCCCCGTCTCTGGAAACACCATATATTTT. Its protein is CASSQLPVSGNTIYF.

The rearrangement links TRBV28 to TRBJ2-2; no clear D gene. From germline, CDR1 is MDHEN and CDR2 SYDVKM. V was shortened by 3 bases and J by 0 bases, with 8 bases between the two germline ends. The length of the CDR3 is 15 residues. The CDR3 DNA sequence: TGTGCCAGCAGTTTCATGACCCCGAACACCGGGGAGCTGTTTTTT. The encoded protein is CASSFMTPNTGELFF.

The V and J genes are TRBV6-6 and TRBJ1-5, with TRBD1 matching over 7 bases. Germline V gene sequence: CDR1 MNHNY, CDR2 SVGAGI (reference sequence). Trimming at V came to 5 bases and at J to 7 bases, leaving 5 bases not matched to a gene. CDR3 length: 13 amino acids. The CDR3 sequence: CASSLQGFQPQHF. The DNA for the CDR3 is TGTGCCAGCAGTCTACAGGGGTTCCAGCCCCAGCATTTT.

The V and J genes are TRBV5-1 and TRBJ1-1; D remains unclear. This CDR3 is built from 18 residues. Looked up from germline, CDR1 is SGHRS and CDR2 is YFSETQ. V lost 0 bases to trimming and J lost 4 bases, with 22 bases between them. In DNA form, the CDR3 reads TGCGCCAGCAGCTTGGCCAAGATGAGGGCCGATGGTCCCACTGAAGCTTTCTTT. It specifies CASSLAKMRADGPTEAFF.

This rearrangement joins TRBV7-2 to TRBJ1-4; D not resolved. V lost 5 bases, J lost 3 bases, and 10 bases lay in between. The CDR3 is 14 residues long. Germline assignment: CDR1 SGHTA and CDR2 FQGNSA. The CDR3 nucleotides read TGTGCCAGCAGCCTTTACATCCCTAATGAAAAACTGTTTTTT. Translation gives CASSLYIPNEKLFF.

The chain combines TRBV30 with TRBJ1-5; perhaps TRBD1 as D (5 bases). Germline CDR1 reads GTSNPN; CDR2 reads SVGIG (reference sequence). The CDR3 contains 15 residues. V lost 0 bases and J 6 bases, leaving 15 bases between the germline ends. In DNA, the CDR3 is TGTGCCTGGAGTGTAATTGGGGGGGTTGGTCAGCCCCAGCATTTT. This encodes CAWSVIGGVGQPQHF. Complete variable domain (other parts from reference TRBV30 and TRBJ1-5): SQTIHQWPATLVQPVGSPLSLECTVEGTSNPNLYWYRQAAGRGLQLLFYSVGIGQISSEVPQNLSASRPQDRQFILSSKKLLLSDSGFYLCAWSVIGGVGQPQHFGDGTRLSIL.

The chain joins TRBV5-1 to TRBJ1-1; perhaps TRBD1 as D (6 bases). CDR1 is SGHRS, CDR2 YFSETQ, per germline. Deletions cut 2 bases from V and 4 bases from J, with 12 bases between. This CDR3 contains 14 residues. The CDR3 sequence: CASSLQQGTTEAFF. For the CDR3, the DNA is TGCGCCAGCAGCTTACAGCAGGGGACCACTGAAGCTTTCTTT.

The rearrangement uses TRBV27 and TRBJ2-6; 8 nucleotides agree with TRBD1. Germline CDR1 MNHEY, CDR2 SMNVEV (reference sequence). The V gene end was trimmed by 7 bases and the J gene end by 0 bases; junction bases not matched to a gene: 14. CDR3 length equals 19 residues. Here the CDR3 reads CASMVIGQGKISGANVLTF. CDR3 sequence (DNA): TGTGCCAGCATGGTAATAGGACAGGGTAAAATCTCTGGGGCCAACGTCCTGACTTTC.

The CDR3 sequence: CASSDKASGTLGETQYF. CDR3 bases: TGTGCCAGCAGTGATAAGGCTAGCGGGACGCTCGGAGAGACCCAGTACTTC. V and J are TRBV2 and TRBJ2-5; TRBD2 matches at 9 bases. The V gene end was trimmed by 3 bases and the J gene end by 4 bases; junction bases not matched to a gene: 12. The CDR3 consists of 17 residues. Germline V gene sequence: CDR1 SNHLY, CDR2 FYNNEI.

The chain has TRBV25-1 and TRBJ1-1, with TRBD1 as a possible D gene (5 bases). Deletions cut 2 bases from V and 3 bases from J, with 16 bases between. The CDR3 extends over 16 amino acids. In germline, CDR1 is MGHDK, CDR2 SYGVNS. The CDR3 protein is CASSERRAGVDTEAFF. CDR3 in DNA: TGTGCCAGCAGTGAAAGGAGGGCGGGGGTAGACACTGAAGCTTTCTTT.

The genes are TRBV6-1 and TRBJ1-1; perhaps TRBD1 as D (5 bases). The CDR3 runs to 14 residues. V was cut by 6 bases and J by 5 bases, with 16 bases left in between. Germline values: CDR1 MNHNS, CDR2 SASEGT. CDR3 bases: TGTGCCAGCAGGGGGGACCTTCGGCGGACTGAAGCTTTCTTT. This gives the protein CASRGDLRRTEAFF.

The gene calls are TRBV7-9 and TRBJ1-2; D is unclear. Trimming took off 3 bases at V and 7 bases at J, with 12 bases between the two ends. The germline CDR1 and CDR2 sequences are SEHNR and FQNEAQ (reference sequence). There are 13 residues in the CDR3. The CDR3 loop reads CASSFLTALGYTF. The CDR3 DNA reads as TGTGCCAGCAGCTTCCTAACAGCGCTTGGCTACACCTTC.

The V and J genes are TRBV7-2 and TRBJ2-5, with D possibly being TRBD1 (6 bases). There are 14 residues in the CDR3. Germline lookup yields CDR1 SGHTA and CDR2 FQGNSA. V lost 5 bases and J lost 5, with 15 bases in between. CDR3 sequence (DNA): TGTGCCAGCAGCCTGGGCAGGGGATCGGAGACCCAGTACTTC. Translation gives CASSLGRGSETQYF.

The chain joins TRBV10-3 to TRBJ2-7, with D possibly matching TRBD1 (5 bases). Germline assignment: CDR1 ENHRY and CDR2 SYGVKD. V lost 4 bases and J 3 bases, leaving 10 bases between the germline ends. The CDR3 length is 13 residues. DNA for the CDR3: TGTGCCATCAGTGCCTACAGGAACTACGAGCAGTACTTC. Translation: CAISAYRNYEQYF.